One and the same sample provided the 12 T cell receptor beta chains below, sequenced in a study of cytomegalovirus exposure and HLA in healthy donors. Repertoires were generated with immunoSEQ multiplex PCR, while TCRdb's copy carries only in-frame clones and drops some. The data contain about 130,000 clones, around 90% of them singletons. Sequenced sample: PBMCs. The receptors were gathered from a woman between 18 and 30 years old in good health and CMV-seronegative.

J is TRBJ2-3 and V is TRBV5-1, with 9 bases aligning to TRBD2. The trim removed 0 bases at V and 2 bases at J, leaving 4 bases unmatched. Germline assignment: CDR1 SGHRS and CDR2 YFSETQ. The CDR3 has 16 residues. The CDR3 loop reads CASSLGLAGNTDTQYF. The CDR3 coding sequence is TGCGCCAGCAGCTTGGGTCTAGCGGGGAACACAGATACGCAGTATTTT. Based on the CDR3 plus reference TRBV5-1 and TRBJ2-3, the full variable domain is KAGVTQTPRYLIKTRGQQVTLSCSPISGHRSVSWYQQTPGQGLQFLFEYFSETQRNKGNFPGRFSGRQFSNSRSEMNVSTLELGDSALYLCASSLGLAGNTDTQYFGPGTRLTVL.

The V gene is TRBV19, the J gene TRBJ2-1; 9 bases line up with TRBD2. This CDR3 is 16 amino acids long. The ends lost 5 bases at V and 7 bases at J; junction bases unmatched: 12. Per germline, CDR1 LNHDA and CDR2 SQIVND (reference sequence). The CDR3 sequence is CASSAYSGSSLNEQFF. In nucleotides, the CDR3 is TGTGCCAGTAGTGCGTATAGCGGGAGTTCGTTGAATGAGCAGTTCTTC.

The chain uses TRBV19 and TRBJ2-1, with 8 bases identical to TRBD2. V gave up 4 bases and J gave up 15 bases; unmatched junction bases: 11. The germline V gene encodes CDR1 LNHDA and CDR2 SQIVND (reference sequence). The CDR3 loop spans 13 amino acids. CDR3 coding DNA: TGTGCCAGTAGTAGGGTCGGGCGGGAGGACACGTTCTTC. Amino acids: CASSRVGREDTFF.

The CDR3 DNA is TGTGCCAGTAGTATAGACAGACTAGAGCAGTTCTTC. Translated: CASSIDRLEQFF. J is TRBJ2-1 and V is TRBV19, with TRBD2 as a possible D gene (5 bases). V lost 0 bases and J 10 bases, leaving 7 bases between the germline ends. The CDR3 is made up of 12 amino acids. Germline V gene sequence: CDR1 LNHDA, CDR2 SQIVND (reference sequence).

The chain couples TRBV5-1 to TRBJ2-5, with 10 positions matching TRBD2. CDR1 is SGHRS, CDR2 YFSETQ, per germline. CDR3 length equals 14 residues. V lost 7 bases, J lost 5 bases, and 8 bases stayed unmatched. The CDR3 region is CASASGRTDETQYF. CDR3 coding DNA: TGCGCCAGCGCTAGCGGGAGAACGGATGAGACCCAGTACTTC.

This clone was found a few times. This chain connects TRBV30 to TRBJ2-3; D might be TRBD2 (5 bases). Germline V gene sequence: CDR1 GTSNPN, CDR2 SVGIG (reference sequence). The CDR3 runs to 15 residues. V was pared by 0 bases and J by 3 bases, with 13 bases between. The CDR3 loop reads CAWSVRAERTDTQYF. The CDR3 DNA reads TGTGCCTGGAGTGTACGAGCGGAACGTACAGATACGCAGTATTTT.

The genes are TRBV10-1 and TRBJ2-7; 7 positions agree with TRBD1. Germline values: CDR1 WNHNN, CDR2 SYGVQD (reference sequence). The CDR3 spans 16 residues. V lost 4 bases to trimming and J lost 3 bases; unmatched junction nucleotides: 12. DNA for the CDR3: TGCGCCAGCAGTGTTATGGGACAGAAGTTGCGCTACGAGCAGTACTTC. It yields the protein CASSVMGQKLRYEQYF.

This clone was seen a handful of times. J is TRBJ1-1 and V is TRBV6-5; no definite D call. Germline CDR1 and CDR2: MNHEY and SVGAGI. The CDR3 has 13 residues. The V end was cut by 6 bases, the J end by 1 base, with 9 bases between. The CDR3 bases are TGTGCCAGCAGAACTGGGAGGAACACTGAAGCTTTCTTT. It translates to CASRTGRNTEAFF.

This clone came up once. This chain links TRBV7-9 with TRBJ2-2; 9 bases are shared with TRBD1. Germline CDR1 reads SEHNR; CDR2 reads FQNEAQ (reference sequence). This CDR3 contains 18 residues. Losses at the gene ends were 3 bases for V and 7 bases for J; bases not matched to a gene: 15. The CDR3 sequence: CASSFAAGTGTMVGELFF. For the CDR3, the DNA is TGTGCCAGCAGCTTCGCCGCCGGGACAGGGACGATGGTCGGGGAGCTGTTTTTT.

J is TRBJ2-7 and V is TRBV4-1, with TRBD1 matching 7 bases. CDR1 MGHRA and CDR2 YSYEKL come from the germline V gene. J gave up 5 bases and V 4 bases, and 11 bases lay outside the gene matches. This CDR3 has 15 amino acids. CDR3 nucleotides: TGCGCCAGCAGCCCCGGGACAGTACTAATCGACGAGCAGTACTTC. It is translated as CASSPGTVLIDEQYF.

This chain links TRBV28 with TRBJ1-3; unclear D gene. Trimming stripped 7 bases from V and 4 bases from J, with 8 bases between. The V gene's germline CDR1 is MDHEN and CDR2 SYDVKM. CDR3 length equals 12 residues. CDR3 sequence (DNA): TGTGCCAGCATCGACTCCGGAAACACCATATATTTT. Residues: CASIDSGNTIYF.

The chain is built from TRBV7-8 and TRBJ2-7; possibly TRBD1 for D (6 bases). V was shortened by 0 bases and J by 0 bases, with 15 bases between the two germline ends. CDR3 length: 17 amino acids. Germline-derived CDR1 and CDR2 are SGHVS and FQNEAQ. CDR3 DNA sequence: TGTGCCAGCAGCTTAGCCGTTGGACAGACAAACTCCTACGAGCAGTACTTC. This gives the protein CASSLAVGQTNSYEQYF.